Shown below are 4 T cell receptor beta chains from a single sample sequenced in a study of cytomegalovirus exposure and HLA in healthy donors. PCR involved 60 Vbeta and 13 Jbeta primers. Libraries were prepared by immunoSEQ multiplex PCR; TCRdb keeps only in-frame clonotypes and omits some of them. This table holds 150,000 to 200,000 clones, 65% to 80% found once. The sequenced sample consisted of PBMCs. These receptors came from a middle-aged man in good health and CMV-seronegative.

The chain combines TRBV30 with TRBJ2-1; D uncertain. The CDR3 is 13 residues long. Germline CDR1 GTSNPN, CDR2 SVGIG (reference sequence). Trimming removed 2 bases from V and 5 bases from J, with 10 bases in between. CDR3 in DNA: TGTGCCTGGAGTTATAACTCGAACAATGAGCAGTTCTTC. It specifies CAWSYNSNNEQFF.

The chain couples TRBV11-2 to TRBJ1-2; 7 positions match TRBD1. Germline lookup yields CDR1 SGHAT and CDR2 FQNNGV. The trim removed 2 bases at V and 6 bases at J, leaving 9 bases unmatched. The CDR3 contains 15 residues. CDR3 DNA sequence: TGTGCCAGCAGCTTATTTGTGGAAACAGGGGATGGCTACACCTTC. Amino acid sequence: CASSLFVETGDGYTF.

V is TRBV6-1 and J is TRBJ2-7; 9 bases are a match to TRBD1. Trimming cost V 2 bases and J 2 bases; bases outside gene matches: 10. This CDR3 contains 17 residues. CDR1 MNHNS and CDR2 SASEGT come from the germline V gene. CDR3 nucleotides: TGTGCCAGCAGTGAATGGGAGGGACAGGGTAATCCCTACGAGCAGTACTTC. Protein product: CASSEWEGQGNPYEQYF.

This clone came up once. The CDR3 bases are TGTGCCAGCAGCTTACCCGGGGCTCCCCAGGGGGATACGCAGTATTTT. Its protein is CASSLPGAPQGDTQYF. The chain is built from TRBV7-9 and TRBJ2-3; a possible D gene is TRBD1 (6 bases). The CDR3 consists of 16 residues. Trimming pared 2 bases from V and 6 bases from J, leaving 18 bases between. From germline, CDR1 is SEHNR and CDR2 FQNEAQ (reference sequence).